The entry below describes one TCR beta chain. This entry belongs to a study of blood T cell repertoires in COVID-19. About the research overall: Samples came from the United States, Italy and Spain, spanning acute and convalescent COVID-19. T cells, B-cell-depleted T cells, or PBMCs supplied cDNA or gDNA.

As originally analysed: How many nucleated cells were present was estimated from reference gene primer amplification. The repertoire was sequenced with immunoSEQ multiplex PCR; TCRdb's copy has only in-frame clones and lacks some. The DNA gave D and trimming, while V, J and clone size come from that table. The sample has a few hundred thousand clones, around nine tenths seen once; the top ten hold approximately 3%. The germline V gene has CDR1 SGHVS and CDR2 FQNEAQ. The CDR3 has 20 residues. V lost 1 base, J lost 0 bases, and 11 bases stayed unmatched. The source is a man between 60 and 70 years old with acute or convalescent COVID-19. The chain links TRBV7-8 to TRBJ2-1; 11 bases map to TRBD1. The sequencing input was peripheral blood. DNA for the CDR3: TGTGCCAGCAGCTTAGGGACAGGGGGCAATTTTCCGAGCTCCTACAATGAGCAGTTCTTC. Its protein is CASSLGTGGNFPSSYNEQFF.